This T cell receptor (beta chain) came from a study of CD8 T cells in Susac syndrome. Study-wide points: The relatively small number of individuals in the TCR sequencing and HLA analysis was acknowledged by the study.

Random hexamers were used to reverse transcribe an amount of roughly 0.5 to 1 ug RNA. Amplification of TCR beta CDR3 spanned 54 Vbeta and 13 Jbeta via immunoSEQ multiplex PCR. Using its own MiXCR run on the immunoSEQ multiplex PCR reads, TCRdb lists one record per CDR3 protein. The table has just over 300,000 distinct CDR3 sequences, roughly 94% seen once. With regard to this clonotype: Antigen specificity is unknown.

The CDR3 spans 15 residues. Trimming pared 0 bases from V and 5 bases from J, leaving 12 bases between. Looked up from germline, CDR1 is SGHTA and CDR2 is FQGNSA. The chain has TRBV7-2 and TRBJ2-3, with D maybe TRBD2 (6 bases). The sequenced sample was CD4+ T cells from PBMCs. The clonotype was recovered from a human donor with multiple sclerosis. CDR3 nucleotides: TGTGCCAGCAGCTTAGCCGGGGGTTATAGAGATACGCAGTATTTT. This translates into CASSLAGGYRDTQYF.